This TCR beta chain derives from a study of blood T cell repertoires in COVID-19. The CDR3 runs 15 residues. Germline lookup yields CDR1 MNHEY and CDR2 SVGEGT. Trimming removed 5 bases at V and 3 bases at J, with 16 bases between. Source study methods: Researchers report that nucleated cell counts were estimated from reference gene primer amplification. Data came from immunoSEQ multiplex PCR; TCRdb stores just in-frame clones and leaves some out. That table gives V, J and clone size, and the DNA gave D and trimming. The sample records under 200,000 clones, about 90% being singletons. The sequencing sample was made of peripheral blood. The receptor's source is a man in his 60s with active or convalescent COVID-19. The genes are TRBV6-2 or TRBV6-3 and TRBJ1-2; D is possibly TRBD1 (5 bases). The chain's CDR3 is CASSHLTETYYGYTF. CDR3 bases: TGTGCCAGCAGTCATTTGACAGAGACCTACTATGGCTACACCTTC.